Shown below are 32 T cell receptor beta chains from a single sample sequenced in a study of monozygotic twins with inflammatory bowel disease. Reprocessing the 5' RACE reads, TCRdb reports a single entry for every CDR3 protein and omits DNA. The sample has about 130,000 distinct CDR3 sequences. The sequenced sample was blood. These TCRs come from a human donor with ulcerative colitis or Crohn's disease, or a healthy co-twin of an affected twin (not recorded which).

This chain links TRBV7-8 with TRBJ2-5; with no DNA, the TCRdb D assignment of TRBD2 cannot be verified. This CDR3 is 11 amino acids long. Per the germline V gene, CDR1 is SGHVS and CDR2 is FQNEAQ. This CDR3 is CASSAGETQYF. The full variable domain, completed using reference TRBV7-8 and TRBJ2-5, is GAGVSQSPRYKVAKRGQDVALRCDPISGHVSLFWYQQALGQGPEFLTYFQNEAQLDKSGLPSDRFFAERPEGSVSTLKIQRTQQEDSAVYLCASSAGETQYFGPGTRLLVL.

The chain links TRBV24-1 to TRBJ2-3; the TRBD1 assignment by TCRdb is unverifiable without DNA. Germline V gene data show CDR1 as KGHDR and CDR2 as SFDVKD. The CDR3 length is 16 residues. The CDR3 reads CATSDPDPKATDTQYF.

The chain carries TRBV19 and TRBJ1-5; the TRBD1 assignment by TCRdb is unverifiable without DNA. The germline CDR1 and CDR2 sequences are LNHDA and SQIVND (reference sequence). The CDR3 runs 16 residues. CDR3 protein: CASSIGAGPQGQPQHF. Full variable domain (remainder filled in from reference TRBV19 and TRBJ1-5): DGGITQSPKYLFRKEGQNVTLSCEQNLNHDAMYWYRQDPGQGLRLIYYSQIVNDFQKGDIAEGYSVSREKKESFPLTVTSAQKNPTAFYLCASSIGAGPQGQPQHFGDGTRLSIL.

CDR3 sequence: CASIGSGRGNEQFF. The rearrangement uses TRBV6-6 and TRBJ2-1; no DNA is available, so the TRBD2 call from TCRdb remains unchecked. Germline values: CDR1 MNHNY, CDR2 SVGAGI (reference sequence). This CDR3 region has 14 residues.

V and J are TRBV30 and TRBJ1-2. The CDR3 consists of 13 residues. Germline-derived CDR1 and CDR2 are GTSNPN and SVGIG (reference sequence). CDR3 region: CAWSVGVFGGYTF.

The CDR3 sequence: CASSLDRVGEQFF. J is TRBJ2-1 and V is TRBV5-1. The CDR3 runs 13 residues. The V gene's germline CDR1 is SGHRS and CDR2 YFSETQ.

This chain uses TRBV15 with TRBJ2-3. There are 15 residues in the CDR3. The germline V gene has CDR1 LNHNV and CDR2 YYDKDF (reference sequence). This CDR3 reads CATSRVSGIRDTQYF.

The chain is built from TRBV24-1 and TRBJ2-5. The CDR3 length is 11 residues. Germline CDR1 reads KGHDR; CDR2 reads SFDVKD. CDR3 residues: CATSGQETQYF.

The chain employs TRBV5-1 and TRBJ2-2; TCRdb's D gene call, TRBD2, goes unchecked for lack of DNA. CDR1 and CDR2 from the germline V gene are SGHRS and YFSETQ. The CDR3 contains 16 residues. CDR3 sequence reads: CASSLWLASSTGELFF.

V gene TRBV7-2 combines with J gene TRBJ1-1; the D call from TCRdb, TRBD1, cannot be confirmed without DNA. CDR1 is SGHTA and CDR2 is FQGNSA in the germline V gene. The CDR3 sequence is 15 residues long. This CDR3 reads CASSLAGQGNTEAFF. The variable domain in full, completed from reference TRBV7-2 and TRBJ1-1, reads GAGVSQSPSNKVTEKGKDVELRCDPISGHTALYWYRQSLGQGLEFLIYFQGNSAPDKSGLPSDRFSAERTGGSVSTLTIQRTQQEDSAVYLCASSLAGQGNTEAFFGQGTRLTVV.

The chain has TRBV27 and TRBJ2-1; TCRdb gives TRBD2 as the D gene, but with no DNA this cannot be confirmed. The CDR3 consists of 16 residues. Germline V CDR1 and CDR2: MNHEY, SMNVEV (reference sequence). This CDR3 is CASSLSLAVPYNEQFF.

CDR3 residues: CASSVAGRTSGSTDTQYF. This chain connects TRBV9 to TRBJ2-3; TCRdb's D call of TRBD2 is untestable without DNA. The CDR3 contains 18 residues. Germline CDR1 and CDR2: SGDLS and YYNGEE.

The chain uses TRBV6-5 and TRBJ1-2; lacking DNA, the TRBD1 call made by TCRdb goes unchecked. Germline V gene data show CDR1 as MNHEY and CDR2 as SVGAGI. The CDR3 runs to 16 residues. CDR3: CASSYGRTGRDYGYTF.

The chain couples TRBV15 to TRBJ2-1; absent DNA, TCRdb's TRBD1 call cannot be checked. CDR1 is LNHNV and CDR2 is YYDKDF in the germline V gene (reference sequence). The CDR3 is 17 residues long. The CDR3 loop reads CATSSLRQGRSYNEQFF.

The chain couples TRBV7-2 to TRBJ2-5; lacking DNA, the TRBD1 call made by TCRdb goes unchecked. Germline assignment: CDR1 SGHTA and CDR2 FQGNSA. The CDR3 is 14 amino acids. CDR3 in amino acids: CASSLRPGQETQYF.

V is TRBV24-1 and J is TRBJ2-6; TCRdb reports TRBD1, a call that lacks DNA to check it against. The CDR3 covers 17 residues. Germline-derived CDR1 and CDR2 are KGHDR and SFDVKD. CDR3 amino acids: CATSKGDVVSGANVLTF.

This chain connects TRBV18 to TRBJ1-5. The CDR3 spans 13 residues. CDR1 and CDR2 from the germline V gene are KGHSH and LQKENI. The CDR3 protein is CASSSLVNQPQHF.

V usage is TRBV18 and J usage is TRBJ2-7; TCRdb picks TRBD2, but there is no DNA to check that call. From germline, CDR1 is KGHSH and CDR2 LQKENI. The CDR3 extends over 14 amino acids. The CDR3: CASSPVLAGTEQYF.

The chain carries TRBV15 and TRBJ1-3. Germline-derived CDR1 and CDR2 are LNHNV and YYDKDF (reference sequence). The CDR3 has 13 amino acids. This CDR3 reads CATSREPGNTIYF.

The chain is built from TRBV5-1 and TRBJ2-1. This CDR3 is built from 14 residues. Germline V gene sequence: CDR1 SGHRS, CDR2 YFSETQ. This CDR3 is CASSLGGFGNEQFF.

The chain has TRBV24-1 and TRBJ2-1; checking the TCRdb D call of TRBD2 is not possible without DNA. Germline V gene lookup returns CDR1 KGHDR and CDR2 SFDVKD. The CDR3 has 16 amino acids. The CDR3 sequence: CATSDSLAGSYNEQFF.

The genes are TRBV29-1 and TRBJ2-7; without DNA, the TCRdb call of TRBD2 cannot be checked. This CDR3 contains 11 residues. Looked up from germline, CDR1 is SQVTM and CDR2 is ANQGSEA. The CDR3 here is CSGEEEYEQYF.

This chain joins TRBV12-3 or TRBV12-4 and TRBJ2-3; TCRdb selects TRBD1, and the lack of DNA leaves this call unchecked. The CDR3 loop spans 14 amino acids. The CDR3 spells CASWGNPDPDTQYF.

V gene TRBV11-2 combines with J gene TRBJ1-2; TCRdb proposes TRBD1, but this gene call is untestable without DNA. Per the germline V gene, CDR1 is SGHAT and CDR2 is FQNNGV. The CDR3 consists of 15 residues. Here the CDR3 reads CASSPGQAPPYGYTF.

The genes are TRBV10-2 and TRBJ1-2; checking the TCRdb D call of TRBD1 is not possible without DNA. CDR1 WSHSY and CDR2 SAAADI come from the germline V gene. The CDR3 spans 13 residues. CDR3: CASSEDDRGGYTF.

V is TRBV4-2 and J is TRBJ2-5; there is no DNA to check the TCRdb D call of TRBD2. The germline V gene encodes CDR1 LGHNA and CDR2 YNFKEQ. The CDR3 is made up of 13 amino acids. This chain's CDR3 is CASSRLARETQYF.

This rearrangement joins TRBV27 to TRBJ2-1. The germline gives CDR1 MNHEY, CDR2 SMNVEV (reference sequence). The CDR3 loop spans 12 amino acids. CDR3 protein: CASSSPHHEQFF.

The chain joins TRBV5-1 to TRBJ2-2. The CDR3 has 16 residues. Germline loops: CDR1 SGHRS, CDR2 YFSETQ. CDR3 protein: CASSLDNIENTGELFF.

The chain employs TRBV10-3 and TRBJ1-1; with no DNA, the TCRdb D assignment of TRBD1 cannot be verified. The germline V gene encodes CDR1 ENHRY and CDR2 SYGVKD. The CDR3 is 19 residues long. The CDR3 here is CAISGTRGVVDSPYTEAFF.

J is TRBJ1-4 and V is TRBV11-2. The CDR3 totals 15 residues. CDR1 and CDR2 from the germline V gene are SGHAT and FQNNGV. The CDR3 sequence: CASSFDQGYNEKLFF.

J is TRBJ1-5 and V is TRBV28; no DNA is available, so the TRBD1 call from TCRdb remains unchecked. The length of the CDR3 is 14 residues. Germline-derived CDR1 and CDR2 are MDHEN and SYDVKM. The CDR3 sequence: CASTAAGVRQPQHF.

The chain joins TRBV6-2 or TRBV6-3 to TRBJ2-7; the TRBD2 assignment by TCRdb is unverifiable without DNA. Germline CDR1 and CDR2: MNHEY and SVGEGT. The CDR3 consists of 14 residues. CDR3 amino acids: CASIPAGPGYEQYF.